A single sample is the source of the 23 T cell receptor beta chains below, sequenced in a study of T cell repertoires in cytomegalovirus infection (dated by TCRdb to between 2017 and 2020). Sequencer: Illumina HiSeq 1500. TCRdb reprocessed the public reads (quality trimming at Q25 with fastp, clone calling with MiXCR) and kept in-frame beta chains. For every CDR3 protein sequence, its rows merge into one entry that carries the most common genes and DNA. The sample contains 300,000 to 400,000 distinct CDR3 sequences, more than 8% of them found a single time. The ten largest clonotypes hold about 4.5% of the sample. Sequencing used PBMCs. Source of these receptors: a human donor in good health (CMV status not recorded). Some clones in this sample may be carry-over from other donors' samples.

The V gene is TRBV7-2, the J gene TRBJ2-1; D uncertain. CDR3 length: 12 residues. Germline-derived CDR1 and CDR2 are SGHTA and FQGNSA. The V and J ends lost 10 bases and 3 bases respectively, with 10 bases between them. Written as DNA, the CDR3 is TGTGCCACTGAGGACCGCTACAATGAGCAGTTCTTC. Its protein is CATEDRYNEQFF. The entire variable domain, with the rest obtained from reference TRBV7-2 and TRBJ2-1, is as follows: GAGVSQSPSNKVTEKGKDVELRCDPISGHTALYWYRQSLGQGLEFLIYFQGNSAPDKSGLPSDRFSAERTGGSVSTLTIQRTQQEDSAVYLCATEDRYNEQFFGPGTRLTVL.

This chain joins TRBV2 and TRBJ1-2; a weak D match, TRBD1 (6 bases). The V end lost 9 bases, the J end lost 8 bases, and 10 bases lay between the germline ends. In germline, CDR1 is SNHLY, CDR2 FYNNEI. The CDR3 spans 10 residues. The CDR3 DNA reads as TGTGCCAGGGCGACAGGCGGCTACACCTTC. This translates into CARATGGYTF. Complete variable domain (other parts from reference TRBV2 and TRBJ1-2): EPEVTQTPSHQVTQMGQEVILRCVPISNHLYFYWYRQILGQKVEFLVSFYNNEISEKSEIFDDQFSVERPDGSNFTLKIRSTKLEDSAMYFCARATGGYTFGSGTRLTVV.

The table lists this clonotype with many counts. The chain employs TRBV10-3 and TRBJ1-1; D gene ambiguous. Germline V gene data show CDR1 as ENHRY and CDR2 as SYGVKD. This CDR3 has 12 residues. The V and J ends lost 8 bases and 1 base respectively, with 8 bases between them. The CDR3 is CAIGWRNTEAFF. The CDR3 region has the DNA TGTGCCATCGGGTGGAGGAACACTGAAGCTTTCTTT.

The sample holds many counts of this clonotype. The genes are TRBV7-2 and TRBJ2-2; 9 nucleotides align to TRBD1. From germline, CDR1 is SGHTA and CDR2 FQGNSA. V lost 7 bases to trimming and J lost 4 bases; unmatched junction nucleotides: 10. The CDR3 runs to 16 residues. The CDR3 reads CASINTGTGPTGELFF. As DNA, the CDR3 is TGTGCCAGCATCAACACCGGGACAGGGCCCACCGGGGAGCTGTTTTTT.

The chain employs TRBV5-1 and TRBJ2-3, with D possibly being TRBD1 (6 bases). The CDR3 is made up of 14 amino acids. The ends were cut back, 0 bases at V and 3 bases at J, with 8 bases in the middle. Germline-derived CDR1 and CDR2 are SGHRS and YFSETQ. The CDR3 is CASSLVGTTDTQYF. CDR3 bases: TGCGCCAGCAGCTTGGTGGGGACAACAGATACGCAGTATTTT.

This clonotype was observed many times. The chain links TRBV7-2 to TRBJ1-3; D unresolved. The length of the CDR3 is 14 residues. The V end lost 1 base, the J end lost 0 bases, and 4 bases lay between the germline ends. Per germline, CDR1 SGHTA and CDR2 FQGNSA. Here the CDR3 DNA reads TGTGCCAGCAGCTTAGGGTACTCTGGAAACACCATATATTTT. Its translation is CASSLGYSGNTIYF. Looking up the rest from reference TRBV7-2 and TRBJ1-3 gives the full variable domain: GAGVSQSPSNKVTEKGKDVELRCDPISGHTALYWYRQSLGQGLEFLIYFQGNSAPDKSGLPSDRFSAERTGGSVSTLTIQRTQQEDSAVYLCASSLGYSGNTIYFGEGSWLTVV.

The chain has TRBV7-2 and TRBJ1-5; no clear D. CDR1 and CDR2 (germline): SGHTA, FQGNSA. The CDR3 totals 14 residues. Trimming stripped 5 bases from V and 2 bases from J, with 10 bases between. This CDR3 is CASSLLRGNQPQHF. In DNA form, the CDR3 reads TGTGCCAGCAGCCTTCTGCGTGGCAATCAGCCCCAGCATTTT.

The V and J genes are TRBV24-1 and TRBJ2-3; tentative D call: TRBD2 (7 bases). Per the germline V gene, CDR1 is KGHDR and CDR2 is SFDVKD. This CDR3 is built from 17 residues. Trimming took off 8 bases at V and 2 bases at J, with 22 bases between the two ends. CDR3: CATTHAGATRPTDTQYF. The CDR3 DNA is TGTGCCACCACGCATGCGGGGGCGACGAGACCCACAGATACGCAGTATTTT.

This clonotype has a handful of counts. V gene TRBV7-2 combines with J gene TRBJ2-3; maybe TRBD2 (7 bases). V gave up 8 bases and J gave up 0 bases, with 9 bases separating them. Germline CDR1 and CDR2: SGHTA and FQGNSA. The CDR3 is 13 residues long. This CDR3 reads CASGGGSTDTQYF. In DNA, the CDR3 is TGTGCCAGCGGGGGGGGCAGCACAGATACGCAGTATTTT.

The chain links TRBV10-3 to TRBJ1-1, with unresolved D. Germline CDR1 reads ENHRY; CDR2 reads SYGVKD. This CDR3 contains 13 residues. The V end lost 7 bases, the J end lost 5 bases, and 14 bases lay between the germline ends. The CDR3 nucleotides are TGTGCCATCACGACTTCCCCGGGGACTGAAGCTTTCTTT. This encodes CAITTSPGTEAFF.

Comments on this clonotype: A single base separates this from a much larger clone, so it may be a read error. V gene TRBV5-1 combines with J gene TRBJ2-2; TRBD1 might be the D (6 bases). Trimming removed 3 bases from V and 4 bases from J, with 13 bases in between. The CDR3 is made up of 15 amino acids. Germline assignment: CDR1 SGHRS and CDR2 YFSETQ. The CDR3: CASSSGHTSTGELFF. As DNA, the CDR3 is TGCGCCAGCAGCTCGGGACATACGAGCACCGGGGAGCTGTTTTTT.

In its sample, this clonotype was seen many times. The gene calls are TRBV19 and TRBJ1-5; 9 bases fit TRBD1. Trimming took 5 bases from V and 8 from J; bases not matched to a gene: 13. This CDR3 contains 16 residues. Germline V gene lookup returns CDR1 LNHDA and CDR2 SQIVND (reference sequence). The CDR3 spells CASSPVQGADGKPQHF. The CDR3 DNA reads as TGTGCCAGTAGTCCGGTACAGGGGGCGGACGGGAAGCCCCAGCATTTT.

The sample holds many counts of this clonotype. The chain uses TRBV7-2 and TRBJ2-7; D remains unclear. This CDR3 comprises 14 residues. The germline V and J ends were trimmed by 4 bases and 3 bases, with 13 bases remaining between them. The germline gives CDR1 SGHTA, CDR2 FQGNSA. CDR3 in amino acids: CASSSSGLIYEQYF. CDR3 nucleotides: TGTGCCAGCAGCTCCTCCGGGCTTATCTACGAGCAGTACTTC.

This clonotype was detected many times. The V call is TRBV27, the J call TRBJ1-6; D unclear. The CDR3 contains 14 residues. Germline V gene lookup returns CDR1 MNHEY and CDR2 SMNVEV (reference sequence). Trimming left V 2 bases short and J 9 bases short, with 11 bases between. CDR3 region: CASSLRQAPSPLHF. The CDR3 DNA reads TGTGCCAGCAGTTTAAGGCAGGCGCCTTCACCCCTCCACTTT.

In the case of this clonotype: A junction boundary mismatches the germline segment, possibly from a read error. V and J are TRBV27 and TRBJ2-7, with 11 bases aligning to TRBD1. CDR3 length: 15 amino acids. Germline V gives CDR1 MNHEY, CDR2 SMNVEV (reference sequence). CDR3 in amino acids: CASSRTGGEDYAQYF. The CDR3 region has the DNA TGTGCCAGCAGCCGGACAGGGGGCGAAGACTACGCGCAGTACTTC.

This clonotype was recorded a few times. V is TRBV7-8 and J is TRBJ2-1, with D maybe TRBD2 (6 bases). Trimming pared 1 base from V and 9 bases from J, leaving 19 bases between. The CDR3 runs to 16 residues. Per the germline V gene, CDR1 is SGHVS and CDR2 is FQNEAQ. CDR3 residues: CASSLEGGIRLGEQFF. The CDR3 DNA is TGTGCCAGCAGCTTAGAAGGAGGGATCCGGTTGGGTGAGCAGTTCTTC.

This clonotype showed up just a few times. J is TRBJ2-3 and V is TRBV19, with 7 bases fitting TRBD2. With 7 bases clipped from V and 4 bases from J, the junction kept 8 bases outside the gene matches. Germline CDR1 and CDR2: LNHDA and SQIVND (reference sequence). This CDR3 is 14 amino acids long. The CDR3, as DNA: TGTGCCAGTAACTCGTTGACTAGCTCAGATACGCAGTATTTT. Protein sequence: CASNSLTSSDTQYF.

The table lists this clonotype with many counts. V is TRBV12-3 or TRBV12-4 and J is TRBJ1-3; D unclear. V gave up 3 bases and J gave up 2 bases, with 8 bases separating them. The CDR3 has 14 residues. CDR3 region: CASSLMFPGNTIYF. CDR3 coding DNA: TGTGCCAGCAGTTTGATGTTTCCTGGAAACACCATATATTTT.

Only a few counts were recorded for this clonotype. This chain joins TRBV9 and TRBJ2-7; D unclear. CDR3 size: 15 residues. Germline CDR1 reads SGDLS; CDR2 reads YYNGEE. The V end was cut by 0 bases, the J end by 2 bases, with 12 bases between. Here the CDR3 DNA reads TGTGCCAGCAGCGTAGGAGACCAGTACACCTACGAGCAGTACTTC. Amino acids: CASSVGDQYTYEQYF.

This clonotype was counted only a few times. This sequence joins TRBV7-6 and TRBJ1-2; tentatively, D is TRBD1 (6 bases). CDR3 length equals 16 residues. Germline V gene sequence: CDR1 SGHVS, CDR2 FNYEAQ. Trimming shortened V by 5 bases and J by 8 bases, and 24 bases separated the two germline ends. CDR3 bases: TGTGCCAGCAGCCTATCAGGAGGGGAGCAGGGGCCAGGCTACACCTTC. It specifies CASSLSGGEQGPGYTF.

Details on this clonotype: A much larger clone differs from this one at a single base, so this may be a read error. The chain has TRBV7-2 and TRBJ2-7; D gene uncertain. The germline gives CDR1 SGHTA, CDR2 FQGNSA. Trimming removed 5 bases from V and 0 bases from J, with 5 bases in between. The CDR3 sequence is 12 residues long. CDR3 coding DNA: TGTGCCAGCAGCCAAAACTCCTACGAGCAGTACTTC. Its translation is CASSQNSYEQYF.

V gene TRBV2 combines with J gene TRBJ2-1, with TRBD1 matching 7 bases. CDR3 length: 12 amino acids. Germline loops: CDR1 SNHLY, CDR2 FYNNEI. CDR3 bases: TGTGTCACCCAGGACAGGTTTCAGGAGCAGTTCTTC. Protein product: CVTQDRFQEQFF.

This clonotype turned up a few times. The chain combines TRBV12-3 or TRBV12-4 with TRBJ2-5, with D maybe TRBD2 (6 bases). Trimming cost V 6 bases and J 4 bases, with 21 bases left between them. This CDR3 region has 16 residues. In DNA, the CDR3 is TGTGCCAGCAGCCCGGGGGATGCGGGATTCTCAGAGACCCAGTACTTC. Translated: CASSPGDAGFSETQYF.